A selection of T cell receptor beta chains follows, all from one sample in a study of shared clonotypes between healthy human individuals. The method was immunoSEQ multiplex PCR; TCRdb's version includes in-frame clones alone and lacks a portion of them. The profile shows about 380,000 clones, approximately 97% of them singletons. Material: memory CD8+ T cells sorted from blood. Receptor source: a man aged 25-40 years in good health. Both conserved end residues are part of each CDR3. Each record gives: V gene, J gene, CDR3 protein.

V gene: TRBV4-1
J gene: TRBJ1-1
CDR3 protein: CASSQDRDTEAFF

V gene: TRBV30
J gene: TRBJ1-5
CDR3 protein: CAWSWGPPHQPQHF

V gene: TRBV28
J gene: TRBJ1-2
CDR3 protein: CASRLQGQGNYGYTF

V gene: TRBV6-1
J gene: TRBJ2-5
CDR3 protein: CASTGGQQETQYF

V gene: TRBV19
J gene: TRBJ2-1
CDR3 protein: CASSMGPYHNEQFF

V gene: TRBV11-2
J gene: TRBJ2-3
CDR3 protein: CATYPQRRDTQYF

V gene: TRBV6-1
J gene: TRBJ2-1
CDR3 protein: CASSLEKIYNEQFF

V gene: TRBV10-3
J gene: TRBJ2-1
CDR3 protein: CAISESSSYNEQFF

V gene: TRBV5-1
J gene: TRBJ2-7
CDR3 protein: CASSLGLAGEYEQYF

V gene: TRBV19
J gene: TRBJ1-1
CDR3 protein: CASSGRGHNTEAFF

V gene: TRBV7-9
J gene: TRBJ1-1
CDR3 protein: CASSLEDRNAFF

V gene: TRBV4-2
J gene: TRBJ2-3
CDR3 protein: CASSHPPQDTQYF

V gene: TRBV6-6
J gene: TRBJ1-5
CDR3 protein: CASLGRENQPQHF

V gene: TRBV2
J gene: TRBJ2-1
CDR3 protein: CASSGLAGGGDEQFF

V gene: TRBV5-1
J gene: TRBJ2-1
CDR3 protein: CASSLDRGYNEQFF

V gene: TRBV19
J gene: TRBJ1-2
CDR3 protein: CASSIAAGLYGYTF